One sample yielded the 8 T cell receptor beta chains listed below, sequenced in a study of blood T cell repertoires in COVID-19. TCRdb's table, derived via immunoSEQ multiplex PCR, lists solely in-frame clones and lacks some. The sample consists of a few hundred thousand clones, more than 80% of them appearing once. The sample was peripheral blood. These receptors originate from a young man who had recovered from COVID-19.

The rearrangement uses TRBV27 and TRBJ1-1; 9 bases are a match to TRBD1. V dropped 6 bases and J dropped 0; count of bases not matched to a gene: 2. There are 14 residues in the CDR3. CDR1 is MNHEY and CDR2 is SMNVEV in the germline V gene (reference sequence). CDR3 nucleotide sequence: TGTGCCAGCAGACGGGACAGGGTGAACACTGAAGCTTTCTTT. Translated, it gives CASRRDRVNTEAFF.

This chain joins TRBV5-6 and TRBJ1-2, with a possible D match to TRBD1 (5 bases). CDR1 SGHDT and CDR2 YYEEEE come from the germline V gene. CDR3 length: 14 residues. Between the trimmed V and J ends, which lost 4 bases and 0 bases, there was a span of 10 bases. CDR3 DNA sequence: TGTGCCAGCAGCCAAGAGACAGCTAACTATGGCTACACCTTC. It yields the protein CASSQETANYGYTF.

The chain carries TRBV7-2 and TRBJ2-7; D is unresolved. From germline, CDR1 is SGHTA and CDR2 FQGNSA. The CDR3 spans 15 residues. V was pared by 5 bases and J by 3 bases, with 17 bases between. Here the CDR3 DNA reads TGTGCCAGCAGCCCCTCCACTTCTACGGTCTACGAGCAGTACTTC. Protein product: CASSPSTSTVYEQYF. The variable domain in full, completed from reference TRBV7-2 and TRBJ2-7, reads GAGVSQSPSNKVTEKGKDVELRCDPISGHTALYWYRQSLGQGLEFLIYFQGNSAPDKSGLPSDRFSAERTGGSVSTLTIQRTQQEDSAVYLCASSPSTSTVYEQYFGPGTRLTVT.

The rearrangement joins TRBV7-6 to TRBJ1-1; weak D call: TRBD1 (6 bases). CDR3 size: 15 residues. Germline CDR1 is SGHVS and CDR2 is FNYEAQ. V lost 1 base and J lost 0, with 9 bases in between. The CDR3 protein is CASSLVDSMNTEAFF. The CDR3 nucleotides are TGTGCCAGCAGCTTAGTGGACAGCATGAACACTGAAGCTTTCTTT.

The V and J genes are TRBV5-4 and TRBJ1-1; 7 nucleotides align to TRBD1. Germline V gene lookup returns CDR1 SGHNT and CDR2 YYREEE (reference sequence). The CDR3 covers 15 residues. V shed 3 bases, J shed 0 bases, and the junction held 5 bases outside the gene matches. The CDR3, as DNA: TGTGCCAGCAGCTCAGGGGGTCCGATGAACACTGAAGCTTTCTTT. It translates to CASSSGGPMNTEAFF.

The rearrangement joins TRBV6-4 to TRBJ2-1; 14 bases map to TRBD2. Germline-derived CDR1 and CDR2 are MRHNA and SNTAGT. V was pared by 9 bases and J by 1 base, with 5 bases of the junction left unmatched. CDR3 size: 16 residues. Here the CDR3 DNA reads TGTGCCAGTCAAGGACTAGCGGGAGGATCCTACAATGAGCAGTTCTTC. Protein product: CASQGLAGGSYNEQFF.

V usage is TRBV3-1 (or the pseudogene TRBV3-2) and J usage is TRBJ2-1; weak D call: TRBD1 (5 bases). With 3 bases removed from V and 7 bases from J, the gap between germline ends came to 13 bases. The V gene's germline CDR1 is LGHDT and CDR2 YNNKEL (reference sequence). This CDR3 has 14 amino acids. The CDR3 DNA sequence: TGTGCCAGCAGCCAGGGGCGGATTGGGAATGAGCAGTTCTTC. Protein sequence: CASSQGRIGNEQFF.

The CDR3 DNA reads as TGTGCCAGCAGCTTAAGGTCGGGGACTAGCGGGAATTATGAGCAGTTCTTC. Translated: CASSLRSGTSGNYEQFF. This chain joins TRBV7-9 and TRBJ2-1, with TRBD2 matching 13 bases. J was trimmed by 8 bases and V by 2 bases; bases with no gene match: 9. The germline gives CDR1 SEHNR, CDR2 FQNEAQ (reference sequence). This CDR3 has 17 residues.